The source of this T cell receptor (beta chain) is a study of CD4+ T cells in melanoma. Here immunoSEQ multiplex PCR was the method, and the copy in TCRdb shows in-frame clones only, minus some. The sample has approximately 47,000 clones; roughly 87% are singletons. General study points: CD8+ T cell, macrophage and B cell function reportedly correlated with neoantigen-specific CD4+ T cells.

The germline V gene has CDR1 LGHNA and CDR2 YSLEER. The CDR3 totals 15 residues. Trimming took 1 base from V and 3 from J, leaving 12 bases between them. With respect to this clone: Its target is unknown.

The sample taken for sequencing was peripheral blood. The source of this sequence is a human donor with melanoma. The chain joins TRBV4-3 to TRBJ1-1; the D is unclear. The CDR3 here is CASSQGRFRDTEAFF. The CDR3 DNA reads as TGCGCCAGCAGCCAAGGCCGTTTCCGGGACACTGAAGCTTTCTTT.